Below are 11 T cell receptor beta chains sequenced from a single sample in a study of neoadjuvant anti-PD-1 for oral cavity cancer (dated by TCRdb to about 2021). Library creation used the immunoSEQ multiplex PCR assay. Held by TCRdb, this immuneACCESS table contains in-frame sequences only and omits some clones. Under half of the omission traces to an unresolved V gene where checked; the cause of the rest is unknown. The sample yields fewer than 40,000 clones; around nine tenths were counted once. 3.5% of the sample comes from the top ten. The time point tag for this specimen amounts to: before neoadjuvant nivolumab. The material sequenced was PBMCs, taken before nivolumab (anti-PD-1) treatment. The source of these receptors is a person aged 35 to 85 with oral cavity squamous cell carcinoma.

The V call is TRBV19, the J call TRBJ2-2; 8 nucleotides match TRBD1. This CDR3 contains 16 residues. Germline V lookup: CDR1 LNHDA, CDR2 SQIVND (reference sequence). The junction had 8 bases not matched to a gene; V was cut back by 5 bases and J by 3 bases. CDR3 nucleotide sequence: TGTGCCAGTAGTGGTCCCGGACAGGGTTACACCGGGGAGCTGTTTTTT. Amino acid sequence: CASSGPGQGYTGELFF. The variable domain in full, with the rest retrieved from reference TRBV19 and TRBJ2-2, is DGGITQSPKYLFRKEGQNVTLSCEQNLNHDAMYWYRQDPGQGLRLIYYSQIVNDFQKGDIAEGYSVSREKKESFPLTVTSAQKNPTAFYLCASSGPGQGYTGELFFGEGSRLTVL.

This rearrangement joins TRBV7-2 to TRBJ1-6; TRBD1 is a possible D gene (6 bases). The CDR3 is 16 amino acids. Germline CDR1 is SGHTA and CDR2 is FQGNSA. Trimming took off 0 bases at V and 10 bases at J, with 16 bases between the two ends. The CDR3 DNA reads TGTGCCAGCAGCTTAGCTACAGGGATGAAGGAGTCACCCCTCCACTTT. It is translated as CASSLATGMKESPLHF.

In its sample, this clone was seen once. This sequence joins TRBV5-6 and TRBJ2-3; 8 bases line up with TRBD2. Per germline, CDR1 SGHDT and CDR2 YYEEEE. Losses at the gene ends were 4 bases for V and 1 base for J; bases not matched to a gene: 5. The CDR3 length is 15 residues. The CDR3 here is CASSTGGPGTDTQYF. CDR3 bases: TGTGCCAGCAGCACGGGGGGGCCGGGCACAGATACGCAGTATTTT. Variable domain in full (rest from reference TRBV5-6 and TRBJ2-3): DAGVTQSPTHLIKTRGQQVTLRCSPKSGHDTVSWYQQALGQGPQFIFQYYEEEERQRGNFPDRFSGHQFPNYSSELNVNALLLGDSALYLCASSTGGPGTDTQYFGPGTRLTVL.

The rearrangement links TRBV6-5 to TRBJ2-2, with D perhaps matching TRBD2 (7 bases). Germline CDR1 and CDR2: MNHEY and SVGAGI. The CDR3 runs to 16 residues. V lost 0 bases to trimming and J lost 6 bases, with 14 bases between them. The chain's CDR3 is CASSYSDGGPPGELFF. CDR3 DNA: TGTGCCAGCAGTTACTCGGACGGGGGGCCCCCCGGGGAGCTGTTTTTT.

The CDR3 bases are TGTGCCAGCACCGAACCGGGACAGGGAACCTACGAGCAGTACTTC. As protein: CASTEPGQGTYEQYF. The chain carries TRBV6-6 and TRBJ2-7, with 9 nucleotides matching TRBD1. The CDR3 runs 15 residues. After removal of 7 bases from V and 2 bases from J, the junction contained 9 bases not matched to a gene. Germline V gene sequence: CDR1 MNHNY, CDR2 SVGAGI (reference sequence).

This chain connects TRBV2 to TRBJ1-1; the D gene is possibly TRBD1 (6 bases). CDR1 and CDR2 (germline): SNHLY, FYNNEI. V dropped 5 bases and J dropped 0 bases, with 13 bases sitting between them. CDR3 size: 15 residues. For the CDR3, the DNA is TGTGCCAGCAGTCCAGGACAGTTCATGAACACTGAAGCTTTCTTT. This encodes CASSPGQFMNTEAFF. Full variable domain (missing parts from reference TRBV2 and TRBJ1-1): EPEVTQTPSHQVTQMGQEVILRCVPISNHLYFYWYRQILGQKVEFLVSFYNNEISEKSEIFDDQFSVERPDGSNFTLKIRSTKLEDSAMYFCASSPGQFMNTEAFFGQGTRLTVV.

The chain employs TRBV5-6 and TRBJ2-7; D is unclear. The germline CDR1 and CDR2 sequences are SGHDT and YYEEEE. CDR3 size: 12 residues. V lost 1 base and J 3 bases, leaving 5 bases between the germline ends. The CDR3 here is CASSLWDYEQYF. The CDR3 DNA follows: TGTGCCAGCAGCTTGTGGGACTACGAGCAGTACTTC.

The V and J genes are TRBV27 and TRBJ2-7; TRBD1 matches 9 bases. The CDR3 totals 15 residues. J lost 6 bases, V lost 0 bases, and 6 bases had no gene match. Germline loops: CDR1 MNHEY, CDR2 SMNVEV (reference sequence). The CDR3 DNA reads TGTGCCAGCAGTTTATCGGGACAGGGTCGTGTCGAGCAGTACTTC. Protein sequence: CASSLSGQGRVEQYF.

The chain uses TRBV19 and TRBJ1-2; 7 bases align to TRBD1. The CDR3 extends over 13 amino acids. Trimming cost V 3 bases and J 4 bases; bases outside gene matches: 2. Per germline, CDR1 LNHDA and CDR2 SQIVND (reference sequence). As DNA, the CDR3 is TGTGCCAGTAGTATGGGACAGTCCTATGGCTACACCTTC. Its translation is CASSMGQSYGYTF.

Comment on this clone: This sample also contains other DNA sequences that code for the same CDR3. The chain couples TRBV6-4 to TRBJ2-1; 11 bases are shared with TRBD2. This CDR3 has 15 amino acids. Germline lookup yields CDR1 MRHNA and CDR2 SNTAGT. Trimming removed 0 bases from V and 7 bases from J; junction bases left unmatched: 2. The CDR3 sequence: CASSDSSGGANEQFF. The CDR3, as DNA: TGTGCCAGCAGTGACTCTAGCGGGGGGGCTAATGAGCAGTTCTTC.

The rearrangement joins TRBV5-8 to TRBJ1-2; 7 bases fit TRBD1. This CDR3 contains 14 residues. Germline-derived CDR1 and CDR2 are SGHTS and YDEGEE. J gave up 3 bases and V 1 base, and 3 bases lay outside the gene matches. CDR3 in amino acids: CASSLIGGDYGYTF. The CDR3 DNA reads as TGTGCCAGCAGCTTGATAGGGGGCGACTATGGCTACACCTTC.